These T cell receptor beta chains were read from a single sample in a study of identical twins. TCRdb redid the calling of the 5' RACE reads with MiXCR, one entry per CDR3 protein. Among about 480,000 distinct CDR3 sequences, 13% to 15% were seen once, and the ten largest hold 0.52%. These same records also appear under a second study, on yellow fever vaccine responses in identical twins.

The sequencing sample was made of CD4+ T cells sorted from blood. These receptor sequences come from a woman aged 18-30 years in good health. Each CDR3 is given with its conserved first and last residue. Fields, in order: J gene, D gene, clone size, V gene, CDR3 DNA, CDR3 protein. D genes are given only for firm matches. Clone size is shown for a subset of rows, as once, few, many or a class of expanded clone.

j_gene: TRBJ2-5
d_gene: TRBD2
abundance: .
v_gene: TRBV2
CDR3nt: TGTGCCAGCGGGGTCGGTGCGGGAGCCGGGGGAGAGACCCAGTACTTC
CDR3aa: CASGVGAGAGGETQYF

j_gene: TRBJ2-1
d_gene: .
abundance: .
v_gene: TRBV11-2
CDR3nt: TGTGCCAGCAGCCTAGGGCCCTCTCCCAGAAATGAGCAGTTCTTC
CDR3aa: CASSLGPSPRNEQFF

j_gene: TRBJ1-1
d_gene: .
abundance: .
v_gene: TRBV6-2/TRBV6-3
CDR3nt: TGTGCCAGCAGTCGGCCTGGATCCGGGGCTTTCTTT
CDR3aa: CASSRPGSGAFF

j_gene: TRBJ2-3
d_gene: .
abundance: few
v_gene: TRBV9
CDR3nt: TGTGCCAGCAGCGTACGTGAAGGGGCCCTCATAGATACGCAGTATTTT
CDR3aa: CASSVREGALIDTQYF

j_gene: TRBJ2-7
d_gene: .
abundance: .
v_gene: TRBV29-1
CDR3nt: TGCAGCGCAGCCGGGACGGGAGCCTACGAGCAGTACTTC
CDR3aa: CSAAGTGAYEQYF

j_gene: TRBJ2-1
d_gene: TRBD2
abundance: .
v_gene: TRBV2
CDR3nt: TGTGCCAGCAAAGTAGCGGGAGGTTTGGATGAGCAGTTCTTC
CDR3aa: CASKVAGGLDEQFF

j_gene: TRBJ2-5
d_gene: .
abundance: .
v_gene: TRBV5-1
CDR3nt: TGCGCCAGCAGCTTACCCGACAGATCCCCCGCGGGGACCCAGTACTTC
CDR3aa: CASSLPDRSPAGTQYF

j_gene: TRBJ1-5
d_gene: TRBD1
abundance: many
v_gene: TRBV5-6
CDR3nt: TGTGCCAGCAGCTTGACAGGGGGCGAGCCCCAGCATTTT
CDR3aa: CASSLTGGEPQHF

j_gene: TRBJ2-6
d_gene: .
abundance: once
v_gene: TRBV24-1
CDR3nt: TGTGCCACCAGTGATTTGTCCTCTGGGGCCAACGTCCTGACTTTC
CDR3aa: CATSDLSSGANVLTF

j_gene: TRBJ1-1
d_gene: .
abundance: few
v_gene: TRBV18
CDR3nt: TGTGCCAGCTCAAGCGGGACACTGCCCACTGAAGCTTTCTTT
CDR3aa: CASSSGTLPTEAFF

j_gene: TRBJ2-2
d_gene: .
abundance: .
v_gene: TRBV24-1
CDR3nt: TGTGCCACCAGTGGGGGGTCCGGGGAGCTGTTTTTT
CDR3aa: CATSGGSGELFF

j_gene: TRBJ2-6
d_gene: .
abundance: few
v_gene: TRBV5-1
CDR3nt: TGCGCCAGCAGCTTGGGTTCGTCTGGACAAAGCTCTGGGGCCAACGTCCTGACTTTC
CDR3aa: CASSLGSSGQSSGANVLTF

j_gene: TRBJ2-7
d_gene: .
abundance: .
v_gene: TRBV4-3
CDR3nt: TGCGCCAGCAGCCAAGCCCTCGAGGTCTACGAGCAGTACTTC
CDR3aa: CASSQALEVYEQYF

j_gene: TRBJ2-2
d_gene: TRBD2
abundance: .
v_gene: TRBV10-3
CDR3nt: TGTGCCATCAGGGGGGGGGGACTGACGGGCACCGGGGAGCTGTTTTTT
CDR3aa: CAIRGGGLTGTGELFF

j_gene: TRBJ1-6
d_gene: .
abundance: few
v_gene: TRBV3-1
CDR3nt: TGTGCCAGCAGCCAAGGGGATTCACCCCTCCACTTT
CDR3aa: CASSQGDSPLHF

j_gene: TRBJ2-7
d_gene: .
abundance: .
v_gene: TRBV29-1
CDR3nt: TGCAGCGTTGAAGCTCATAACTACGAGCAGTACTTC
CDR3aa: CSVEAHNYEQYF

j_gene: TRBJ2-7
d_gene: .
abundance: few
v_gene: TRBV24-1
CDR3nt: TGTGCCACCAGTGAGAACCTCTACGAGCAGTACTTC
CDR3aa: CATSENLYEQYF

j_gene: TRBJ2-3
d_gene: .
abundance: .
v_gene: TRBV13
CDR3nt: TGTGCCAGCAGCTTAGTGACTCGGACCGACCGTGGCACAGATACGCAGTATTTT
CDR3aa: CASSLVTRTDRGTDTQYF

j_gene: TRBJ2-7
d_gene: TRBD1
abundance: few
v_gene: TRBV20-1
CDR3nt: TGCAGTGCTAGACCGGGGACAGGGGGCCACGAGCAGTACTTC
CDR3aa: CSARPGTGGHEQYF

j_gene: TRBJ1-6
d_gene: TRBD1
abundance: .
v_gene: TRBV7-8
CDR3nt: TGTGCCAGCAGCACGGGACAGGCGATTAATTCACCCCTCCACTTT
CDR3aa: CASSTGQAINSPLHF

j_gene: TRBJ2-7
d_gene: TRBD2
abundance: .
v_gene: TRBV11-2
CDR3nt: TGTGCCAGCAGCACATTAAAGGGGCGGGGGGCTTACGAGCAGTACTTC
CDR3aa: CASSTLKGRGAYEQYF

j_gene: TRBJ2-7
d_gene: .
abundance: few
v_gene: TRBV29-1
CDR3nt: TGCAGCGTTGTTGTCGGATCCTACGAGCAGTACTTC
CDR3aa: CSVVVGSYEQYF

j_gene: TRBJ2-7
d_gene: .
abundance: few
v_gene: TRBV30
CDR3nt: TGTGCCTGGAGTGTAGTTGGGCCCCTGAACTTC
CDR3aa: CAWSVVGPLNF

j_gene: TRBJ2-1
d_gene: TRBD2
abundance: .
v_gene: TRBV3-1
CDR3nt: TGTGCCAGCAGCCCATGGACTAGCGGGAGACCCAATGAGCAGTTCTTC
CDR3aa: CASSPWTSGRPNEQFF

j_gene: TRBJ1-1
d_gene: .
abundance: .
v_gene: TRBV21-1
CDR3nt: TGTGCCAGCAGCAAACGCGGACGACTCAAAAACACTGAAGCTTTCTTT
CDR3aa: CASSKRGRLKNTEAFF

j_gene: TRBJ2-2
d_gene: TRBD2
abundance: .
v_gene: TRBV6-2/TRBV6-3
CDR3nt: TGTGCCAGCAGTTACCTAGCGGGAGCCGGGGCCGGGGAGCTGTTTTTT
CDR3aa: CASSYLAGAGAGELFF

j_gene: TRBJ2-2
d_gene: .
abundance: few
v_gene: TRBV19
CDR3nt: TGTGCCAGTAGTCCTCGGGGATCAAGGCACGGGGAGCTGTTTTTT
CDR3aa: CASSPRGSRHGELFF

j_gene: TRBJ2-2
d_gene: TRBD2
abundance: .
v_gene: TRBV4-1
CDR3nt: TGCGCCAGCAGCCAGAAACTAGCGGGAGGTACCGGGGAGCTGTTTTTT
CDR3aa: CASSQKLAGGTGELFF

j_gene: TRBJ2-7
d_gene: TRBD1
abundance: few
v_gene: TRBV4-3
CDR3nt: TGCGCCAGCAGCCAAGATCTAGCCAGGGGGCACGAGCAGTACTTC
CDR3aa: CASSQDLARGHEQYF

j_gene: TRBJ2-7
d_gene: TRBD1
abundance: few
v_gene: TRBV12-3/TRBV12-4
CDR3nt: TGTGCCAGCAGCCCTACCAGGGGGATCGACGAGCAGTACTTC
CDR3aa: CASSPTRGIDEQYF

j_gene: TRBJ2-5
d_gene: .
abundance: few
v_gene: TRBV7-8
CDR3nt: TGTGCCAGCAGCTCAGGACGAGACCAGACCCAGTACTTC
CDR3aa: CASSSGRDQTQYF

j_gene: TRBJ2-1
d_gene: TRBD2
abundance: few
v_gene: TRBV12-3/TRBV12-4
CDR3nt: TGTGCCAGCAGTCACGCCGGGACTAGCGGGGTTTATGAGCAGTTCTTC
CDR3aa: CASSHAGTSGVYEQFF

j_gene: TRBJ1-5
d_gene: .
abundance: many
v_gene: TRBV20-1
CDR3nt: TGCAGTGCTAGAGATGTGTATAGGGAGTATCAGCCCCAGCATTTT
CDR3aa: CSARDVYREYQPQHF

j_gene: TRBJ2-1
d_gene: .
abundance: many
v_gene: TRBV5-1
CDR3nt: TGCGCCAGCAGCTTGGTTGGCAGGCTTGAGGAGCAGTTCTTC
CDR3aa: CASSLVGRLEEQFF

j_gene: TRBJ2-7
d_gene: TRBD2
abundance: .
v_gene: TRBV5-1
CDR3nt: TGCGCCAGCAGCTTTGGCGGAAAGGGACTAGCGGGAGGTGAGCAGTACTTC
CDR3aa: CASSFGGKGLAGGEQYF

j_gene: TRBJ2-1
d_gene: TRBD1
abundance: .
v_gene: TRBV14
CDR3nt: TGTGCCAGCAGCCCGATCCCTGGGACAGGGAGTCGCAATGAGCAGTTCTTC
CDR3aa: CASSPIPGTGSRNEQFF

j_gene: TRBJ2-1
d_gene: .
abundance: .
v_gene: TRBV7-3
CDR3nt: TGTGCCAGCAGCCCACGCCAAATAGGGGAGCAGTTCTTC
CDR3aa: CASSPRQIGEQFF

j_gene: TRBJ2-1
d_gene: TRBD1
abundance: .
v_gene: TRBV10-3
CDR3nt: TGTGCCATCAGTGCGGGGACAGGGGCCAATGAGCAGTTCTTC
CDR3aa: CAISAGTGANEQFF

j_gene: TRBJ1-1
d_gene: .
abundance: .
v_gene: TRBV28
CDR3nt: TGTGCCACCATAGGGTCGGGCACTGAAGCTTTCTTT
CDR3aa: CATIGSGTEAFF

j_gene: TRBJ1-1
d_gene: .
abundance: .
v_gene: TRBV20-1
CDR3nt: TGCAGTGCTAGTACGATGAACACTGAAGCTTTCTTT
CDR3aa: CSASTMNTEAFF

j_gene: TRBJ2-5
d_gene: .
abundance: .
v_gene: TRBV5-1
CDR3nt: TGCGCCAGCAGAGAGGGGCCGGAGACCCAGTACTTC
CDR3aa: CASREGPETQYF

j_gene: TRBJ2-1
d_gene: TRBD2
abundance: .
v_gene: TRBV6-2/TRBV6-3
CDR3nt: TGTGCCAGCAGCTCCCTTAAAGCGGGAGTCCACCCAAGCTCCTACAATGAGCAGTTCTTC
CDR3aa: CASSSLKAGVHPSSYNEQFF

j_gene: TRBJ2-1
d_gene: TRBD2
abundance: .
v_gene: TRBV5-1
CDR3nt: TGCGCCAGCAGCTTGGGGGGTATAGCGGGAGGGCACAATGAGCAGTTCTTC
CDR3aa: CASSLGGIAGGHNEQFF

j_gene: TRBJ2-5
d_gene: TRBD1
abundance: .
v_gene: TRBV7-2
CDR3nt: TGTGCCAGCAGCTTAGAGTGGCGACAGGGGAGGGAGACCCAGTACTTC
CDR3aa: CASSLEWRQGRETQYF

j_gene: TRBJ2-3
d_gene: TRBD2
abundance: .
v_gene: TRBV27
CDR3nt: TGTGCCAGCACGCCCAGTGGGCGGGGGGCTAGCACAGATACGCAGTATTTT
CDR3aa: CASTPSGRGASTDTQYF

j_gene: TRBJ2-5
d_gene: .
abundance: few
v_gene: TRBV24-1
CDR3nt: TGTGCCACCAGTGACTACGGGACGCCAAAAGAGACCCAGTACTTC
CDR3aa: CATSDYGTPKETQYF

j_gene: TRBJ2-3
d_gene: .
abundance: .
v_gene: TRBV5-6
CDR3nt: TGTGCCAGCAGCTTGTTGAGTGGGCAGGGAACAGATACGCAGTATTTT
CDR3aa: CASSLLSGQGTDTQYF

j_gene: TRBJ2-7
d_gene: .
abundance: .
v_gene: TRBV21-1
CDR3nt: TGTGCCTGCCTGCACTCCTACGAGCAGTACTTC
CDR3aa: CACLHSYEQYF

j_gene: TRBJ2-7
d_gene: TRBD2
abundance: few
v_gene: TRBV5-1
CDR3nt: TGCGCCAGCAGCTTGAGCGAACTAGCGGGTTCCTCCTACGAGCAGTACTTC
CDR3aa: CASSLSELAGSSYEQYF

j_gene: TRBJ1-2
d_gene: .
abundance: .
v_gene: TRBV4-1
CDR3nt: TGCGCCAGCAGCCAAGTCGCTAATGGTCACACCTTC
CDR3aa: CASSQVANGHTF

j_gene: TRBJ2-2
d_gene: .
abundance: few
v_gene: TRBV4-3
CDR3nt: TGCGCCAGCAGCCAAGGTGCAGGCACCACCGGGGAGCTGTTTTTT
CDR3aa: CASSQGAGTTGELFF

j_gene: TRBJ1-5
d_gene: .
abundance: few
v_gene: TRBV3-1
CDR3nt: TGTGCCAGCAGCCACGACGGTGGAAGAGGTGTAAAGCCCCAGCATTTT
CDR3aa: CASSHDGGRGVKPQHF

j_gene: TRBJ1-1
d_gene: TRBD1
abundance: .
v_gene: TRBV9
CDR3nt: TGTGCCAGCAGCGTGGGTGACAGGGACAACACTGAAGCTTTCTTT
CDR3aa: CASSVGDRDNTEAFF

j_gene: TRBJ2-7
d_gene: .
abundance: many
v_gene: TRBV29-1
CDR3nt: TGCAGCGTTGACAGGGGCAACGAGCAGTACTTC
CDR3aa: CSVDRGNEQYF

j_gene: TRBJ2-1
d_gene: .
abundance: few
v_gene: TRBV7-2
CDR3nt: TGTGCCAGCAGCTTAGGGGGTAGAGTCAGCGAGTTCTTC
CDR3aa: CASSLGGRVSEFF

j_gene: TRBJ2-7
d_gene: .
abundance: .
v_gene: TRBV29-1
CDR3nt: TGCAGCGTTGGCGGTTGGGGGTCCCCCTACGAGCAGTACTTC
CDR3aa: CSVGGWGSPYEQYF

j_gene: TRBJ2-7
d_gene: .
abundance: .
v_gene: TRBV29-1
CDR3nt: TGCAGCGTTGTCCGGGGGTCTAATTTGCAGTACTTC
CDR3aa: CSVVRGSNLQYF

j_gene: TRBJ2-3
d_gene: TRBD2
abundance: few
v_gene: TRBV6-5
CDR3nt: TGTGCCAGCGGTAGCGGGAGAGATACGCAGTATTTT
CDR3aa: CASGSGRDTQYF

j_gene: TRBJ2-2
d_gene: TRBD1
abundance: .
v_gene: TRBV5-1
CDR3nt: TGCGCCAGCAGCCCTTCCGGGACAGGGGCGAACACCGGGGAGCTGTTTTTT
CDR3aa: CASSPSGTGANTGELFF

j_gene: TRBJ2-1
d_gene: .
abundance: few
v_gene: TRBV18
CDR3nt: TGTGCCAGCTCAACAGGACAGCTTAACTACAATGAGCAGTTCTTC
CDR3aa: CASSTGQLNYNEQFF